One TCR beta chain is described in this entry. This specimen comes from a study of shared clonotypes between healthy human individuals. TCRdb's copy holds only in-frame clones and misses some; the assay was immunoSEQ multiplex PCR. Of millions of clones in the sample, 90% to 95% were seen once. Germline lookup yields CDR1 WNHNN and CDR2 SYGVQD (reference sequence). Trimming at V came to 6 bases and at J to 1 base, leaving 15 bases not matched to a gene. The CDR3 loop spans 18 amino acids. The naive CD8 fraction comprised CD45RO-negative cells positively selected for CCR7 and excluded terminally differentiated effector memory CD45RA+ cells.

The genes are TRBV10-1 and TRBJ2-5, with 9 bases aligning to TRBD2. Source material: naive CD8+ T cells from PBMCs. The TCR originated in a man aged 18 to 30 in good health. Some clones in this sample may be carry-over from other donors' samples. The CDR3 coding sequence is TGCGCCAGCAGGTCGACCCCCCAACTAGCGGGCCTCCAAGAGACCCAGTACTTC. The encoded protein is CASRSTPQLAGLQETQYF.